This T cell receptor beta chain was sequenced during a study of blood T cell repertoires in COVID-19. Overall study context: Spain, Italy and the United States supplied samples that represented acute and convalescent COVID-19.

V lost 3 bases, J lost 9 bases, and 9 bases lay in between. Looked up from germline, CDR1 is LNHDA and CDR2 is SQIVND (reference sequence). This CDR3 contains 12 residues. Original analysis: Amplifying reference gene primers gave estimates of nucleated cell counts. TCRdb keeps only in-frame clones here, not all; method: immunoSEQ multiplex PCR. V, J and clone size derive from that table, while D and trimming were established from the DNA sequence. Altogether hundreds of thousands of clones are present, approximately 90% being singletons, with the ten largest covering more than 0.7%. Seattle researchers signed up patients amid active infection and tracked them longitudinally.

The rearrangement joins TRBV19 to TRBJ2-1; perhaps TRBD2 as D (5 bases). What was sequenced was peripheral blood. The origin of this receptor is a man between 18 and 29 years old with COVID-19, enrolled during active disease. CDR3 residues: CASSIQEGEQFF. The CDR3 region has the DNA TGTGCCAGTAGTATTCAAGAGGGTGAGCAGTTCTTC. Full variable domain (missing parts from reference TRBV19 and TRBJ2-1): DGGITQSPKYLFRKEGQNVTLSCEQNLNHDAMYWYRQDPGQGLRLIYYSQIVNDFQKGDIAEGYSVSREKKESFPLTVTSAQKNPTAFYLCASSIQEGEQFFGPGTRLTVL.